A single sample gave rise to the 12 T cell receptor beta chains below, sequenced in a study of blood T cell repertoires in COVID-19. Here immunoSEQ multiplex PCR was the method, and the copy in TCRdb shows in-frame clones only, minus some. Of about 240,000 clones listed, under 90% were seen once; the top ten hold approximately 4%. Sequencing was carried out using PBMCs or T cells enriched from blood (not recorded which). The receptors were sampled from a woman in her forties who had been exposed to COVID-19.

This clone was recorded once. This chain links TRBV7-9 with TRBJ2-2; a possible D gene is TRBD1 (6 bases). CDR1 is SEHNR and CDR2 is FQNEAQ in the germline V gene (reference sequence). The CDR3 is made up of 17 amino acids. Trimming took 5 bases from V and 2 from J, leaving 18 bases between them. The CDR3 nucleotides read TGTGCCAGCAGCGAACCCCCGGGACACGACAACACCGGGGAGCTGTTTTTT. Amino acids: CASSEPPGHDNTGELFF.

This chain's CDR3 is CASSYSKWDRGEKLFF. In nucleotides, the CDR3 is TGTGCCAGCAGTTACTCGAAGTGGGACAGGGGTGAAAAACTGTTTTTT. This rearrangement joins TRBV6-5 to TRBJ1-4; 10 bases are a match to TRBD1. Germline loops: CDR1 MNHEY, CDR2 SVGAGI. Trimming cost V 0 bases and J 7 bases; bases outside gene matches: 5. The CDR3 is made up of 16 amino acids.

Only a few counts were recorded for this clone. J is TRBJ2-6 and V is TRBV19; 8 bases match TRBD1. The CDR3 consists of 17 residues. V lost 4 bases, J lost 0 bases, and 5 bases stayed unmatched. Germline CDR1 and CDR2: LNHDA and SQIVND (reference sequence). The CDR3 sequence is CASSNRDRSSGANVLTF. The CDR3 DNA reads TGTGCCAGTAGTAACCGGGACAGGAGCTCTGGGGCCAACGTCCTGACTTTC. The variable domain in full, completed from reference TRBV19 and TRBJ2-6, reads DGGITQSPKYLFRKEGQNVTLSCEQNLNHDAMYWYRQDPGQGLRLIYYSQIVNDFQKGDIAEGYSVSREKKESFPLTVTSAQKNPTAFYLCASSNRDRSSGANVLTFGAGSRLTVL.

This chain uses TRBV3-1 (or the pseudogene TRBV3-2) with TRBJ1-2; no clear D. V lost 4 bases, J lost 2 bases, and 20 bases lay in between. The germline gives CDR1 LGHDT, CDR2 YNNKEL (reference sequence). The CDR3 is 17 amino acids. The CDR3 loop is CASSPWGGSAPNYGYTF. CDR3 nucleotide sequence: TGTGCCAGCAGCCCCTGGGGAGGAAGTGCCCCAAACTATGGCTACACCTTC.

The V and J genes are TRBV7-3 and TRBJ2-3; 14 bases agree with TRBD2. Trimming removed 4 bases from V and 6 bases from J; junction bases left unmatched: 9. Germline loops: CDR1 SGHTA, CDR2 FQGTGA. The CDR3 contains 17 residues. In DNA form, the CDR3 reads TGTGCCAGCAGCTCGCTGACTAGCGGGGGGGCACTCGATACGCAGTATTTT. Protein product: CASSSLTSGGALDTQYF.

The CDR3: CASSLNLDRINNQPQHF. The CDR3 DNA reads TGTGCCAGCAGCCTAAATCTGGACAGGATTAATAATCAGCCCCAGCATTTT. The J gene is TRBJ1-5, the V gene TRBV7-2; 7 nucleotides line up with TRBD1. This CDR3 is built from 17 residues. The germline CDR1 and CDR2 sequences are SGHTA and FQGNSA. J gave up 4 bases and V 5 bases, and 14 bases lay outside the gene matches.

This chain connects TRBV6-5 to TRBJ1-1; D is possibly TRBD1 (5 bases). Germline V gene lookup returns CDR1 MNHEY and CDR2 SVGAGI. V was trimmed by 0 bases and J by 10 bases, leaving 15 bases between them. The CDR3 loop spans 14 amino acids. The CDR3 reads CASSYSGEGRAAFF. CDR3 nucleotide sequence: TGTGCCAGCAGTTACTCAGGGGAAGGCAGGGCAGCTTTCTTT.

The rearrangement joins TRBV11-2 to TRBJ2-1; no firm D call. Germline CDR1 and CDR2: SGHAT and FQNNGV. This CDR3 comprises 15 residues. Between the trimmed V and J ends, which lost 3 bases and 0 bases, there was a span of 9 bases. The CDR3 loop is CASSFGGLSYNEQFF. The CDR3 DNA reads TGTGCCAGCAGCTTTGGTGGGCTCTCCTACAATGAGCAGTTCTTC.

This sequence joins TRBV19 and TRBJ1-1; perhaps TRBD1 as D (6 bases). V was pared by 5 bases and J by 0 bases, with 19 bases between. CDR1 and CDR2 from the germline V gene are LNHDA and SQIVND (reference sequence). The CDR3 extends over 17 amino acids. CDR3 coding DNA: TGTGCCAGTAGTTCCACAAAACAGGGACATTTGAACACTGAAGCTTTCTTT. The encoded protein is CASSSTKQGHLNTEAFF. Looking up the rest from reference TRBV19 and TRBJ1-1 gives the full variable domain: DGGITQSPKYLFRKEGQNVTLSCEQNLNHDAMYWYRQDPGQGLRLIYYSQIVNDFQKGDIAEGYSVSREKKESFPLTVTSAQKNPTAFYLCASSSTKQGHLNTEAFFGQGTRLTVV.

This clone appeared a few times. The chain uses TRBV27 and TRBJ2-3; D unresolved. Trimming removed 5 bases at V and 2 bases at J, with 2 bases between. The germline gives CDR1 MNHEY, CDR2 SMNVEV (reference sequence). The CDR3 consists of 11 residues. In DNA, the CDR3 is TGTGCCAGCAGTCACACAGATACGCAGTATTTT. Its protein is CASSHTDTQYF.

V is TRBV10-3 and J is TRBJ1-4; TRBD1 matches 8 bases. V shed 5 bases and J 4 bases; nucleotides not matched to a gene: 12. CDR1 and CDR2 (germline): ENHRY, SYGVKD. The CDR3 has 17 residues. Written as DNA, the CDR3 is TGTGCCATCAGTAAGAAAGGACAGGGAGTTGATAATGAAAAACTGTTTTTT. It encodes CAISKKGQGVDNEKLFF.

As concerns this clone: This CDR3 is also generated by other DNA sequences in the sample. V gene TRBV7-3 combines with J gene TRBJ2-1; D not resolved. The CDR3 contains 15 residues. The V end was cut by 1 base, the J end by 0 bases, with 7 bases between. The germline V gene has CDR1 SGHTA and CDR2 FQGTGA. For the CDR3, the DNA is TGTGCCAGCAGCTTAAGCGGTAGCTCCTACAATGAGCAGTTCTTC. Its translation is CASSLSGSSYNEQFF.